The clone carrying this T cell receptor (beta chain) showed up just a few times. The antigen remains undetermined. The sample belongs to a study of human versus mouse CDR3 diversity and MHC coevolution. For the study at large: Valid reads per sample ranged from about 0.6 x 10^7 to 1.7 x 10^7. Study results and caveats: iCHAO1 estimated the human TCR beta repertoire at roughly 1.6 million clonotypes. About 6 MHC II alleles selected the human T cells.

TCRdb's copy holds only in-frame clones and misses some; the assay was immunoSEQ multiplex PCR. The sample includes some 80,000 clones, about nine tenths seen only once; the top ten take less than 0.19%. The V and J ends lost 7 bases and 4 bases respectively, with 14 bases between them. Germline V gene data show CDR1 as MNHNS and CDR2 as SASEGT. The CDR3 has 14 residues. Sequenced: naive CD4+ T cells from blood. Subset reported: CD45RO-negative CD62L-positive naive CD4 T cells. The chain uses TRBV6-1 and TRBJ1-3; D is perhaps TRBD1 (5 bases). The source is a person between 25 and 69 years old in good health. The CDR3 is CASTPLWGGNTIYF. CDR3 sequence (DNA): TGTGCCAGCACCCCCCTTTGGGGCGGAAACACCATATATTTT.